One and the same sample provided the 9 T cell receptor beta chains below, sequenced in a study of blood T cell repertoires in COVID-19 (TCRdb year 2020). Libraries were constructed by the immunoSEQ multiplex PCR assay. This immuneACCESS table, as held by TCRdb, lists in-frame sequences with V and J called but not all clones. Of the missing ones, under half trace to an unresolved V gene in checked studies; the others have no known cause. For this sample the table gives around 230,000 clones, of which roughly four fifths were detected only once. The ten most abundant clones make up approximately 9.4% of the sample. The sample taken for sequencing was peripheral blood. Every receptor here comes from a woman over 75 with acute or convalescent COVID-19.

J is TRBJ1-6 and V is TRBV11-2; tentatively, D is TRBD1 (5 bases). V was clipped by 1 base and J by 1 base, with 5 bases between them. This CDR3 contains 15 residues. Looked up from germline, CDR1 is SGHAT and CDR2 is FQNNGV. The CDR3 coding sequence is TGTGCCAGCAGCTTAGGACAGTCCTATAATTCACCCCTCCACTTT. Translation: CASSLGQSYNSPLHF.

The chain joins TRBV19 to TRBJ1-1; D call uncertain. V lost 4 bases to trimming and J lost 4 bases, with 19 bases between them. The germline V gene has CDR1 LNHDA and CDR2 SQIVND (reference sequence). The CDR3 has 16 amino acids. CDR3 nucleotide sequence: TGTGCCAGTAGTAGCGCCCTAGAGGGTCCTCTCACTGAAGCTTTCTTT. Encoded protein: CASSSALEGPLTEAFF.

The chain joins TRBV6-5 to TRBJ1-5; D is undetermined. Germline-derived CDR1 and CDR2 are MNHEY and SVGAGI. The CDR3 length is 11 residues. Between the trimmed V and J ends, which lost 6 bases and 4 bases, there was a span of 4 bases. CDR3 sequence: CASSPNQPQHF. CDR3 bases: TGTGCCAGCAGCCCGAATCAGCCCCAGCATTTT.

As regards this clone: Other DNA sequences from this sample encode an identical CDR3 as well. This chain connects TRBV5-1 to TRBJ2-2; 7 positions agree with TRBD1. Per the germline V gene, CDR1 is SGHRS and CDR2 is YFSETQ. Unmatched junction bases numbered 8, after V lost 4 bases and J lost 5 bases. CDR3 length: 15 residues. The CDR3 reads CASSPRQGSTGELFF. In DNA, the CDR3 is TGCGCCAGCAGCCCTCGACAGGGCTCTACCGGGGAGCTGTTTTTT.

This clone came up once. The CDR3 is CASGLRDTLRFDEQFF. As DNA, the CDR3 is TGTGCCAGCGGACTTCGGGACACCCTAAGGTTCGATGAGCAGTTCTTC. The V and J genes are TRBV9 and TRBJ2-1, with a possible D match to TRBD1 (6 bases). V was trimmed by 7 bases and J by 8 bases, leaving 25 bases between them. Germline assignment: CDR1 SGDLS and CDR2 YYNGEE. CDR3 size: 16 residues.

This clone appeared once. The J gene is TRBJ1-5, the V gene TRBV28, with D unclear. Trimming cost V 3 bases and J 4 bases, with 7 bases left between them. This CDR3 comprises 13 residues. CDR1 is MDHEN, CDR2 SYDVKM, per germline. The CDR3 is CASSFGQNQPQHF. The DNA for the CDR3 is TGTGCCAGCAGTTTTGGGCAGAATCAGCCCCAGCATTTT.

The CDR3 here is CAISANDGGRANEKLFF. DNA for the CDR3: TGTGCCATCAGTGCCAATGACGGTGGCCGAGCGAATGAAAAACTGTTTTTT. V is TRBV10-3 and J is TRBJ1-4; no clear D gene. The ends were cut back, 4 bases at V and 5 bases at J, with 20 bases in the middle. The germline gives CDR1 ENHRY, CDR2 SYGVKD. This CDR3 contains 17 residues.

The rearrangement uses TRBV5-4 and TRBJ1-1; 12 bases align to TRBD1. CDR3 length: 15 amino acids. Germline CDR1 and CDR2: SGHNT and YYREEE (reference sequence). V was pared by 4 bases and J by 4 bases, with 5 bases of the junction left unmatched. The CDR3 nucleotides are TGTGCCAGCAGCAGGGACAGGGGGCGAGGCACTGAAGCTTTCTTT. It encodes CASSRDRGRGTEAFF.

This clone is a singleton in its sample. This chain links TRBV28 with TRBJ1-5, with D possibly being TRBD1 (5 bases). The length of the CDR3 is 14 residues. Trimming shortened V by 6 bases and J by 7 bases, and 16 bases separated the two germline ends. Germline V CDR1 and CDR2: MDHEN, SYDVKM. The CDR3 region is CASSPIERGQPQHF. The DNA of the CDR3 is TGTGCCAGCAGCCCCATTGAAAGGGGCCAGCCCCAGCATTTT.